The entry below gives a single TCR beta chain sequence along with its context. This specimen belongs to a study of cytomegalovirus exposure and HLA in healthy donors. Primers: 60 Vbeta forward and 13 Jbeta reverse. Original data processing: The authors later counted roughly 77 million unique TCR beta chains, some 10 million of them shared. Clones were read by immunoSEQ multiplex PCR, and TCRdb kept only the in-frame ones, dropping some. The V and J calls and the clone size are those of that table, but D and trimming were determined from the DNA. The table lists approximately 150,000 clones, under 85% of them singletons. Deletions cut 1 base from V and 2 bases from J, with 9 bases between. This CDR3 is built from 14 residues. The germline CDR1 and CDR2 sequences are MGHRA and YSYEKL.

The sequencing input was PBMCs. The chain combines TRBV4-1 with TRBJ2-7, with TRBD1 as a possible D gene (5 bases). This receptor was taken from a man aged 50-60 years in good health and CMV-seropositive. DNA for the CDR3: TGCGCCAGCAGCCAAGTTCAGGGCACCTACGAGCAGTACTTC. Translation gives CASSQVQGTYEQYF.